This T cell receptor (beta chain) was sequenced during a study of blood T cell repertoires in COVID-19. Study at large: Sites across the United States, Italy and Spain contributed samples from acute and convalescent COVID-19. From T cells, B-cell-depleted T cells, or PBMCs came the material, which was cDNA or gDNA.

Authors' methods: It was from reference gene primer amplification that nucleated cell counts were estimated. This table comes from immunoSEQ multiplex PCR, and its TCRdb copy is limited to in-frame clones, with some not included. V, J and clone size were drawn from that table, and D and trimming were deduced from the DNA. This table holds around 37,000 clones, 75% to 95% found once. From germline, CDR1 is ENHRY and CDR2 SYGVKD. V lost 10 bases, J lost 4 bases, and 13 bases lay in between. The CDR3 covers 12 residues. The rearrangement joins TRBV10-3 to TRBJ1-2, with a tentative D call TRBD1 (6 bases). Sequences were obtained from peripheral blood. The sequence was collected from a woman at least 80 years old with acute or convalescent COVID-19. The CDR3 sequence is CATTTGPYGYTF. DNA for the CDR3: TGTGCCACCACCACAGGGCCCTATGGCTACACCTTC.